This T cell receptor beta chain was identified during a study of radiotherapy plus CTLA-4 blockade in lung cancer. As for the study in general: Objective responses arose in roughly 20% of patients, and about 32% experienced disease control.

Whole-study results and caveats: Interferon-beta, together with early blood T cell clone dynamics, reportedly best predicted response.

Repertoires were generated with immunoSEQ multiplex PCR, while TCRdb's copy carries only in-frame clones and drops some. This table holds 85,000 to 130,000 clones, approximately 87% found once. This clone was seen just once. What it binds is not known. V gave up 8 bases and J gave up 6 bases; unmatched junction bases: 7. The CDR3 sequence is 13 residues long. This clonotype was obtained from a human donor with non-small cell lung cancer that progressed on radiotherapy plus ipilimumab. Some clones in this sample may be carry-over from other donors' samples. Specimen: peripheral blood, collected from a patient treated with radiotherapy plus ipilimumab. The rearrangement links TRBV23-1 to TRBJ1-1, with 9 bases identical to TRBD1. TRBV23-1 carries the ORF label, with uncertain function. CDR3 region: CASEGQGSAEAFF. DNA of the CDR3: TGCGCCAGCGAGGGACAGGGCAGCGCTGAAGCTTTCTTT.